The text below deals with one T cell receptor (beta chain). V was pared by 2 bases and J by 4 bases, with 11 bases between. Germline CDR1 reads SEHNR; CDR2 reads FQNEAQ (reference sequence). This CDR3 comprises 14 residues. This record comes from a study of blood T cell repertoires in COVID-19. Study in general: The United States, Italy and Spain were the sources of the acute and convalescent COVID-19 samples.

Under the authors' procedure: Nucleated cell number was recorded as an estimate derived from reference gene primer amplification. Assay: immunoSEQ multiplex PCR; the TCRdb copy retains only in-frame clones and omits some. Clonal size and the V and J genes are those of that table, whereas D and trimming came from the DNA. This sample has approximately 180,000 clones, with around four fifths found just once. Each participant's cohort was designated according to participant-reported clinical history. Recovered status applied to Cohort 3 donors who had two consecutive negative PCRs. It also applied to those with clearance or with symptom resolution.

The sample taken for sequencing was PBMCs or T cells enriched from blood (not recorded which). This clonotype originated in a woman between 50 and 59 years old who had recovered from COVID-19. This chain uses TRBV7-9 with TRBJ1-2; possibly TRBD1 for D (5 bases). This CDR3 is CASSLMQGAYGYTF. The CDR3 DNA is TGTGCCAGCAGCTTAATGCAGGGCGCCTATGGCTACACCTTC.